The present T cell receptor beta chain was sequenced within a study of graft-versus-host responses after intestinal transplantation. In the case of this clone: What it recognizes is unknown.

V dropped 3 bases and J dropped 7 bases, with 16 bases sitting between them. Germline V gene sequence: CDR1 SEHNR, CDR2 FQNEAQ (reference sequence). This CDR3 has 15 residues. Profiling relied on immunoSEQ multiplex PCR, and the TCRdb table lists in-frame clones only, not all of them. The sample contains 45,000 to 60,000 clones, about nine tenths of which appear only once. The sample consisted of unstimulated CD4+ T cells sorted from spleen or lymph node cells, taken before transplant. The sequence came from a human donor who was the organ donor for an intestinal transplant. The chain recombines TRBV7-9 with TRBJ2-1; D not resolved. The CDR3 DNA reads as TGTGCCAGCAGCTTGGGTAGTGCCACCCTGAATGAGCAGTTCTTC. Residues: CASSLGSATLNEQFF.